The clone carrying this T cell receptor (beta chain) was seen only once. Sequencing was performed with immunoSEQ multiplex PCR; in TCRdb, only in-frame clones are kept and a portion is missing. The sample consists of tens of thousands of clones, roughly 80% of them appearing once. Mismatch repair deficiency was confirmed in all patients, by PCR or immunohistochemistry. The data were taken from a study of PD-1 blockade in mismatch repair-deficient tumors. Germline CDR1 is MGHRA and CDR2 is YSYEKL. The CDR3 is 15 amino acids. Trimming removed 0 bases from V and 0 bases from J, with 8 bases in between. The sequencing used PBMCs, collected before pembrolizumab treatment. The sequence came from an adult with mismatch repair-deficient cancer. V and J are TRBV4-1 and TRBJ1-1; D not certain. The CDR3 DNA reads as TGCGCCAGCAGCCAAGATGCTACCATGAACACTGAAGCTTTCTTT. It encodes CASSQDATMNTEAFF.